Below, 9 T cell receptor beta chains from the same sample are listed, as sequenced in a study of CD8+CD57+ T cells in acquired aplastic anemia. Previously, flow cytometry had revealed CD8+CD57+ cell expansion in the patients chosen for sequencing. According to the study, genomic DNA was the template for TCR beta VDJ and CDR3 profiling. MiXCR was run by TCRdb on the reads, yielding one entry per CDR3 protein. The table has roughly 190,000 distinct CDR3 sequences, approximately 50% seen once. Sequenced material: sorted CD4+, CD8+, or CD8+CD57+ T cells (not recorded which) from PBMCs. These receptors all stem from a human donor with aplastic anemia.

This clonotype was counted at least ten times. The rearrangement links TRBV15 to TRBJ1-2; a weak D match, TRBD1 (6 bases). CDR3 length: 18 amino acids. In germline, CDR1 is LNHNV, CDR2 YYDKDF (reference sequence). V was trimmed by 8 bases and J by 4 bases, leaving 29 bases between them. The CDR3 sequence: CATPSPGTTGSMPYGYTF. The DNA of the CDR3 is TGTGCCACCCCCTCACCTGGGACCACAGGGTCCATGCCCTATGGCTACACCTTC.

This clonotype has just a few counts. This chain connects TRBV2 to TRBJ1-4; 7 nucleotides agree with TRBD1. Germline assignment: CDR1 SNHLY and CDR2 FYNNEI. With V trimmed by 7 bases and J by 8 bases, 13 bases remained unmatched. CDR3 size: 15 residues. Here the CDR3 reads CASTYSTGLGEKLFF. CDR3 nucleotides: TGTGCCAGCACCTATTCGACAGGGCTTGGCGAAAAACTGTTTTTT.

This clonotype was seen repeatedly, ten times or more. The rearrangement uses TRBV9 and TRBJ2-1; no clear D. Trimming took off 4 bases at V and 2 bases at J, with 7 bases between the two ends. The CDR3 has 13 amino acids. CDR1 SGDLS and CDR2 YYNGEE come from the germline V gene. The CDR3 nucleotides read TGTGCCAGCAGCCCAATACCCTACAATGAGCAGTTCTTC. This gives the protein CASSPIPYNEQFF.

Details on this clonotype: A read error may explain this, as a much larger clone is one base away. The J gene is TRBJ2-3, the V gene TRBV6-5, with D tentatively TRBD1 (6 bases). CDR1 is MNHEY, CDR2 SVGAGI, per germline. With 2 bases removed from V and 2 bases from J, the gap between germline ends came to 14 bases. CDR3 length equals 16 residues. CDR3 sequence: CASSYVDSPNTDTQYF. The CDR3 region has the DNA TGTGCCAGCAGTTACGTGGACAGTCCTAACACAGATACGCAGTATTTT.

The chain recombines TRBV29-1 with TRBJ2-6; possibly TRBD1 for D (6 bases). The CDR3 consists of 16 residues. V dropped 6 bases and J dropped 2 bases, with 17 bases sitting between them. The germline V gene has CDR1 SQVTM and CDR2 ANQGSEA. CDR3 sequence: CSVQERDKAGANVLTF. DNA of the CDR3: TGCAGCGTGCAAGAAAGGGACAAGGCTGGGGCCAACGTCCTGACTTTC.

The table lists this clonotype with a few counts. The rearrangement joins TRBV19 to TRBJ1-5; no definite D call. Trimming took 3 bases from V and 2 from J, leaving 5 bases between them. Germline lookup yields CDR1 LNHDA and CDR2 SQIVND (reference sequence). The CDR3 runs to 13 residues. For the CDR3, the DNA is TGTGCCAGTAGTATGGTAGGCAATCAGCCCCAGCATTTT. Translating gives CASSMVGNQPQHF.

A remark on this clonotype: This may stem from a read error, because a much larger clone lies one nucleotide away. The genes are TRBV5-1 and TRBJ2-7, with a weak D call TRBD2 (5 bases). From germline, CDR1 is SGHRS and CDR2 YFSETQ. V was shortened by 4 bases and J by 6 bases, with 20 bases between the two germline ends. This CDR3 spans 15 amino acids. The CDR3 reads CASSVDYLGSAEQYF. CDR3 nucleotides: TGCGCCAGCAGCGTAGACTATCTAGGCTCCGCCGAGCAGTACTTC.

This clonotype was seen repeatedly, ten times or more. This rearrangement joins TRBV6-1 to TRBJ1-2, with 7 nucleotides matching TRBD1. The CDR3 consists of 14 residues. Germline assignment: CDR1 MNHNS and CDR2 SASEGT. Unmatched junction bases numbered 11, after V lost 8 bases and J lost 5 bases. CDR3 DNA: TGTGCCAGCCACGTCAGGGGGAAAGGATATGGCTACACCTTC. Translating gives CASHVRGKGYGYTF.

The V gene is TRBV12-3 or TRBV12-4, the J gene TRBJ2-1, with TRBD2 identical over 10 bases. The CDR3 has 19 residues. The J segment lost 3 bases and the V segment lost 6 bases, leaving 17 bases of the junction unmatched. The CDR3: CASRPPRGPSGSYYNEQFF. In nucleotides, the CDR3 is TGTGCCAGCAGGCCCCCCAGGGGGCCTAGCGGGAGTTACTACAATGAGCAGTTCTTC.